This entry features one T cell receptor beta chain sequence. The sample belongs to a study of blood T cell repertoires in COVID-19. Study information: Acute-phase and convalescent COVID-19 samples originated in the United States, Italy and Spain. The analysed material was cDNA or gDNA that came from T cells, B-cell-depleted T cells, or PBMCs.

In the study's own analysis: Cell counts per sample came from amplifying reference gene primers. Assay used: immunoSEQ multiplex PCR; TCRdb lists only in-frame clones, some missing. Clone size and the V and J calls come from that table; the DNA yielded D and trimming. Here the sample spans 100,000 or so clones, 65% to 75% being singletons. CDR3 length: 15 residues. The V and J ends lost 4 bases and 1 base respectively, with 11 bases between them. CDR1 and CDR2 from the germline V gene are SGDLS and YYNGEE. The chain has TRBV9 and TRBJ2-2, with a tentative D call TRBD1 (6 bases). This TCR was sampled from a man older than 75 with acute or convalescent COVID-19. The sequenced sample consisted of peripheral blood. The CDR3 loop reads CASSSGTLNTGELFF. In DNA form, the CDR3 reads TGTGCCAGCAGCTCCGGGACATTGAACACCGGGGAGCTGTTTTTT. Supplemented by reference TRBV9 and TRBJ2-2, the full variable domain reads DSGVTQTPKHLITATGQRVTLRCSPRSGDLSVYWYQQSLDQGLQFLIQYYNGEERAKGNILERFSAQQFPDLHSELNLSSLELGDSALYFCASSSGTLNTGELFFGEGSRLTVL.